This T cell receptor beta chain was documented in a study of T cell responses to AZD1222 COVID-19 vaccine. V lost 4 bases and J 5 bases, leaving 15 bases between the germline ends. Germline V gene sequence: CDR1 SGDLS, CDR2 YYNGEE. CDR3 length equals 15 residues. Using immunoSEQ multiplex PCR, the repertoire was profiled, and TCRdb retains in-frame clones only, with some absent. The sample lists more than 110,000 clones, about nine tenths seen once, with 2.5% to 4% in the top ten. Source: peripheral blood, taken 28 days after the second AZD1222 dose. The gene calls are TRBV9 and TRBJ2-2; TRBD1 might be the D (6 bases). The receptor was isolated from an adult who received the AZD1222 COVID-19 vaccine. CDR3: CASSSRTEATGELFF. For the CDR3, the DNA is TGTGCCAGCAGCTCCCGGACAGAAGCGACCGGGGAGCTGTTTTTT. Combining the CDR3 with reference TRBV9 and TRBJ2-2 gives the whole variable domain DSGVTQTPKHLITATGQRVTLRCSPRSGDLSVYWYQQSLDQGLQFLIQYYNGEERAKGNILERFSAQQFPDLHSELNLSSLELGDSALYFCASSSRTEATGELFFGEGSRLTVL.